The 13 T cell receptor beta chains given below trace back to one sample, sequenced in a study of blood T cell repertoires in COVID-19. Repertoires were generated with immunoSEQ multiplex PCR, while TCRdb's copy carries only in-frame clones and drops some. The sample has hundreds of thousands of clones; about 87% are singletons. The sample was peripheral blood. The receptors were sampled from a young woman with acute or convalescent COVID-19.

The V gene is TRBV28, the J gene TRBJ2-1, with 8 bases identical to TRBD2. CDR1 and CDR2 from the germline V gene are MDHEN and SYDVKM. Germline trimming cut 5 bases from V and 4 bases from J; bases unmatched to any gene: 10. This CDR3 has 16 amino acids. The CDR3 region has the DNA TGTGCCAGCAGTCCCAGTCGGGGGGGTAGGTACAATGAGCAGTTCTTC. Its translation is CASSPSRGGRYNEQFF.

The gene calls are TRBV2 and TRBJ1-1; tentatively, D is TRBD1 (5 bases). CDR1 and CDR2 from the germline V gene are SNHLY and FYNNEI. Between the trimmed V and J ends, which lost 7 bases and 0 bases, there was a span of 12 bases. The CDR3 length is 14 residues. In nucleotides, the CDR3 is TGTGCCAGCAAAATGACAGCTATGAACACTGAAGCTTTCTTT. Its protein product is CASKMTAMNTEAFF.

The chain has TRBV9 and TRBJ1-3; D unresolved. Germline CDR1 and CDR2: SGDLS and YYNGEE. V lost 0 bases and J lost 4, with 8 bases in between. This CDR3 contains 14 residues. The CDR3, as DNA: TGTGCCAGCAGCGTAGGTCGTGGCGGAAACACCATATATTTT. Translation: CASSVGRGGNTIYF.

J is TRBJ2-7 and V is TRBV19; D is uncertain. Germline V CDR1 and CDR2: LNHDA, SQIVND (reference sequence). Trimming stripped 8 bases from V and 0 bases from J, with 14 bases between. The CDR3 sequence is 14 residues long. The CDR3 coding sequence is TGTGCCAGTTCTCAGGCCCGAAACTCCTACGAGCAGTACTTC. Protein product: CASSQARNSYEQYF.

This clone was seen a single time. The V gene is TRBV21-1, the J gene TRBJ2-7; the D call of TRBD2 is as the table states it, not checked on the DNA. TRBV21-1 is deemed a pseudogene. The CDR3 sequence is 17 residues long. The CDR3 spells CASSKGPWVAGGYEQYF. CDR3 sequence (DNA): TGTGCCAGCAGCAAAGGGCCCTGGGTAGCGGGGGGCTACGAGCAGTACTTC.

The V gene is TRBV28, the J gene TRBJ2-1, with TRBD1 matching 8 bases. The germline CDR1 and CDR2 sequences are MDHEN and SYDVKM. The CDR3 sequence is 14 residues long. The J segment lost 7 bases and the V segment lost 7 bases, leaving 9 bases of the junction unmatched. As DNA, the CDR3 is TGTGCCAGCACCCTCGGACAGGGTCGGAATGAGCAGTTCTTC. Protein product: CASTLGQGRNEQFF.

CDR3 coding DNA: TGTGCCACCAGTGGCGGGACAGTGAACACTGAAGCTTTCTTT. It yields the protein CATSGGTVNTEAFF. The chain is built from TRBV24-1 and TRBJ1-1, with TRBD1 identical over 7 bases. V was pared by 5 bases and J by 0 bases, with 2 bases of the junction left unmatched. Germline V gene sequence: CDR1 KGHDR, CDR2 SFDVKD. CDR3 length: 14 residues.

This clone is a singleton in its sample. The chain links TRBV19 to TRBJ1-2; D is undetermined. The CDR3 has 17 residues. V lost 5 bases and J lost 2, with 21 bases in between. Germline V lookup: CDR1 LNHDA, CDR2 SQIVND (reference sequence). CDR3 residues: CASSLRSKGRLNYGYTF. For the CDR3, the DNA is TGTGCCAGTAGTCTTCGGTCAAAAGGGAGATTAAACTATGGCTACACCTTC.

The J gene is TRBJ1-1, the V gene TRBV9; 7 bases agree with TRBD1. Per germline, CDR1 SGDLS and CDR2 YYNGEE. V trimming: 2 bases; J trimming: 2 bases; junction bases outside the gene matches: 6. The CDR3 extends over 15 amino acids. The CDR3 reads CASSVSGGFNTEAFF. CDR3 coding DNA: TGTGCCAGCAGCGTGTCAGGGGGGTTTAACACTGAAGCTTTCTTT.

The CDR3 region is CASSRSGTGATDTQYF. As DNA, the CDR3 is TGTGCCAGCAGCCGATCCGGGACAGGGGCAACAGATACGCAGTATTTT. This chain links TRBV5-6 with TRBJ2-3; TRBD1 agrees at 10 bases. Trimming took 4 bases from V and 3 from J; bases not matched to a gene: 8. Germline V gene data show CDR1 as SGHDT and CDR2 as YYEEEE. There are 16 residues in the CDR3.

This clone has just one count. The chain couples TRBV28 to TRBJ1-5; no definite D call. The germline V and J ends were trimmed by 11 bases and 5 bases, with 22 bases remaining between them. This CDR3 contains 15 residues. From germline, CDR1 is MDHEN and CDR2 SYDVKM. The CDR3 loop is CAGRGGPDQDQPQHF. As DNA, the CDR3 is TGTGCCGGCCGGGGTGGGCCAGACCAAGATCAGCCCCAGCATTTT.

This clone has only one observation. In DNA form, the CDR3 reads TGTGCCAGCAGTATCTCAGGGCTAGCTAACTATGGCTACACCTTC. The encoded protein is CASSISGLANYGYTF. The V gene is TRBV6-5, the J gene TRBJ1-2, with D possibly being TRBD1 (5 bases). Germline V CDR1 and CDR2: MNHEY, SVGAGI. Trimming removed 5 bases from V and 0 bases from J, with 13 bases in between. CDR3 size: 15 residues.

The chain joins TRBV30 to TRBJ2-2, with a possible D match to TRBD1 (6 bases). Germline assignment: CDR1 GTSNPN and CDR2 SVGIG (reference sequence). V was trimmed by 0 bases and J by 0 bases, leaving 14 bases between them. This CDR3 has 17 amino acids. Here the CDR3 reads CAWSVLQGLTNTGELFF. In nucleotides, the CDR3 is TGTGCCTGGAGTGTACTACAGGGATTAACGAACACCGGGGAGCTGTTTTTT.